This entry features one T cell receptor (beta chain) sequence. As yet, its antigen is unknown. The source of the sample is a study of CXCR3-negative and CXCR3-positive naive CD8 T cells. Overall study findings and caveats: Researchers report that CXCR3-positive naive cells carry more hydrophobic TRB CDR3s than CXCR3-negative naive cells.

The authors prepared UMI-labeled TRB cDNA libraries by 5' RACE. Using the 5' RACE reads, TCRdb records one entry per CDR3 protein without DNA. The sample data list about 50,000 distinct CDR3 sequences. The TCR sequence derives from a human donor in good health. Some clones in this sample may be carry-over from other donors' samples. Sequencing input: naive CXCR3+ CD8+ T cells from blood. This sample's subset: CD45RO-CCR7+CD27+CD95- naive CD8+ T cells expressing CXCR3 (TNR3+).

CDR3: CASSLLGQPTFSYEQYF. V is TRBV5-1 and J is TRBJ2-7; absent DNA, TCRdb's TRBD1 call cannot be checked. CDR3 length equals 17 residues. Per germline, CDR1 SGHRS and CDR2 YFSETQ.